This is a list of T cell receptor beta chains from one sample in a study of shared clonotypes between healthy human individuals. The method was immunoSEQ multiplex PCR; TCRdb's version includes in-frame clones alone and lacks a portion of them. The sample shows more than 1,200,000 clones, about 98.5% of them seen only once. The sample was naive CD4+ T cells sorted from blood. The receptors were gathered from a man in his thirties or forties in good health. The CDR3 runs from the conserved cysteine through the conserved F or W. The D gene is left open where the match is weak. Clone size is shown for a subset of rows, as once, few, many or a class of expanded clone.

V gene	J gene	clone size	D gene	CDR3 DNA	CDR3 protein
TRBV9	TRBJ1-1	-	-	TGTGCCAGCAGCCTCCAGGGGATGAACACTGAAGCTTTCTTT	CASSLQGMNTEAFF
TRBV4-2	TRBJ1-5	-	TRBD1	TGTGCCAGCAGCCAACGGCAGGGGGCTCAGCCCCAGCATTTT	CASSQRQGAQPQHF
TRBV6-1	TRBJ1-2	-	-	TGTGCCAGCAGTGAGAGAGACCCCTACTATGGCTACACCTTC	CASSERDPYYGYTF
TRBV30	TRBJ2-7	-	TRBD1	TGTGCCTGGACCCGGACAGGGATGACGTACGAGCAGTACTTC	CAWTRTGMTYEQYF
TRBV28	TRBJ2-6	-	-	TGTGCCAGCAGCTCAGATGCTGGGGCCAACGTCCTGACTTTC	CASSSDAGANVLTF
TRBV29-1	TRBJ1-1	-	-	TGCAGCGTTGGACAGGTGGGGGACACTGAAGCTTTCTTT	CSVGQVGDTEAFF
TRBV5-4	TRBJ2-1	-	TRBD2	TGTGCCAGCAGCTTGTCTAGCGGGAGTTACAATGAGCAGTTCTTC	CASSLSSGSYNEQFF
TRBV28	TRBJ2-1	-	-	TGTGCCAGCAGCCTGATGCTCAATGAGCAGTTCTTC	CASSLMLNEQFF
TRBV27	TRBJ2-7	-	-	TGTGCCAGCAGTTTATTTCACGCGGAACCTACCTACGAGCAGTACTTC	CASSLFHAEPTYEQYF
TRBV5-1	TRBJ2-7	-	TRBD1	TGCGCCAGCAGCAAAGGACAGGTCTCAAACGAGCAGTACTTC	CASSKGQVSNEQYF
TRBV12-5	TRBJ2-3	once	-	TGTGCTAGTGGTTTGTACGCTTTAGGGGAGTGGGCAGATACGCAGTATTTT	CASGLYALGEWADTQYF
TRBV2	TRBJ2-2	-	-	TGTGCCAGCAGTGCTCAGAACACCGGGGAGCTGTTTTTT	CASSAQNTGELFF
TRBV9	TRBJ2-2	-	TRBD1	TGTGCCAGCAGCGTAGGTATTAGGGAGAGGGACAGGGAAAACACCGGGGAGCTGTTTTTT	CASSVGIRERDRENTGELFF
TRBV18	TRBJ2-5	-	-	TGTGCCAGCTCACCACCCTCTCCCAGAAACCCTCAAGAGACCCAGTACTTC	CASSPPSPRNPQETQYF
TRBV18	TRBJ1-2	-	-	TGTGCCAGCTCACCAAGTCGCCGGGCTGCTAACTATGGCTACACCTTC	CASSPSRRAANYGYTF
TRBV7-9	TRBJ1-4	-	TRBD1	TGTGCCAGCAGCTTAACCCTAGGACCCGGGACAGCTAATGAAAAACTGTTTTTT	CASSLTLGPGTANEKLFF
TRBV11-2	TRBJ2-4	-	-	TGTGCCAGCAGCTTAGATTTGGGCGTAGGGAAACTAGCCAAAAACATTCAGTACTTC	CASSLDLGVGKLAKNIQYF
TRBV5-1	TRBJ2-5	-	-	TGCGCCAGCACCGACACCGAAGGGACCCAGTACTTC	CASTDTEGTQYF
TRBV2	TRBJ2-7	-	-	TGTGCCAGCAGCGCGACGGCAGCCGAGCAGTACTTC	CASSATAAEQYF
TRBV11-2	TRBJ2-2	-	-	TGTGCCAGCAGCTTAGTGGCCGGGACAAACACCGGGGAGCTGTTTTTT	CASSLVAGTNTGELFF
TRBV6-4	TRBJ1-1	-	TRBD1	TGTGCCAGCAGTTGGGACAGAAACACTGAAGCTTTCTTT	CASSWDRNTEAFF
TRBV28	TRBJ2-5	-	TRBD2	TGTGCCAGCAGTTTCGGGACTAGCGGGAGTAGCCAAGAGACCCAGTACTTC	CASSFGTSGSSQETQYF
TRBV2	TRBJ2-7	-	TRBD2	TGTGCCAGCAGCCGAGGACTAGCGGGCCCTGGGGAGAAGCAGTACTTC	CASSRGLAGPGEKQYF
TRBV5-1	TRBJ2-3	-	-	TGCGCCAGCAGCTTGTCGCCCAGCTCCACAGATACGCAGTATTTT	CASSLSPSSTDTQYF
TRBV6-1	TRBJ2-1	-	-	TGTGCCAGCAGTGAACACCGGGGTAGCTCCTACAATGAGCAGTTCTTC	CASSEHRGSSYNEQFF
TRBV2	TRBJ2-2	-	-	TGTGCCAGCAGTGAACTAACGAACACCGGGGAGCTGTTTTTT	CASSELTNTGELFF
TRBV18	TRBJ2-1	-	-	TGTGCCAGCTCCACACAGGGTTACAATGAGCAGTTCTTC	CASSTQGYNEQFF
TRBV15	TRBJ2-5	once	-	TGTGCCACCAGCGCGATCTACAGGGTTCAAGAGACCCAGTACTTC	CATSAIYRVQETQYF
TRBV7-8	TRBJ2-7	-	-	TGTGCCAGCAGCTTAGGTCAGCTCTTGGAGCAGTACTTC	CASSLGQLLEQYF